This record covers a single T cell receptor beta chain. The antigen remains undetermined. One junction end disagrees with the germline gene, perhaps due to a read error. CDR1 and CDR2 (germline): GTSNPN, SVGIG (reference sequence). The CDR3 totals 13 residues. This entry comes from a study of shared clonotypes between healthy human individuals. Study context: There were three CD4 naive, three CD4 memory, two CD8 naive and one CD8 memory plates per donor. Overall study findings and caveats: Rarefaction demonstrated incomplete sorted-subset sequencing despite large depth.

Deep-level settings were used for running the assay. The authors' processing: In the immunoSEQ data, sequences were junction-only and lacked quality scores, so filtering differed. Libraries were prepared by immunoSEQ multiplex PCR; TCRdb keeps only in-frame clonotypes and omits some of them. V and J calls and clone size come straight from that table; D and trimming were deduced from the DNA. This table has around 2,000,000 clones, about 94% appearing once. CD8 cells classed as naive were CD45RO-negative and positively selected for CCR7, excluding terminally differentiated effector memory CD45RA+ cells.

The sequencing sample was made of naive CD8+ T cells sorted from blood. The receptor was isolated from a young man in good health. The V call is TRBV30, the J call TRBJ1-2; no definite D call. CDR3 bases: TGTGCCTGGAGTGTTTATGACGGAAAAGGCTGCACCTTC. This codes for CAWSVYDGKGCTF.